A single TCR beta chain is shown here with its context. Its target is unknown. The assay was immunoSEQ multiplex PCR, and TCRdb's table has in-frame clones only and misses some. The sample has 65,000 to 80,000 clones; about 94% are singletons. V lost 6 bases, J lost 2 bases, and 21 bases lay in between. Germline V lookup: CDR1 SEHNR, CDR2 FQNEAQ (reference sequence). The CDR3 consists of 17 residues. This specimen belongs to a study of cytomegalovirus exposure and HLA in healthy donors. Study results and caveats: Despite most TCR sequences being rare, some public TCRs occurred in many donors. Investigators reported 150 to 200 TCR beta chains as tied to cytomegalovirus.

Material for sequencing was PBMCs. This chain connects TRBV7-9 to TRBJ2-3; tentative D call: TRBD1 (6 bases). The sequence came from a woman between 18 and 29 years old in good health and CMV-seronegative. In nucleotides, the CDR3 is TGTGCCAGCAGTCAGGCGCAGGGGATGGGGCACACAGATACGCAGTATTTT. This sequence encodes CASSQAQGMGHTDTQYF.